Shown below are 6 T cell receptor beta chains from a single sample sequenced in a study of cytomegalovirus exposure and HLA in healthy donors. The PCR had 60 Vbeta and 13 Jbeta primers. Libraries were prepared by immunoSEQ multiplex PCR; TCRdb keeps only in-frame clonotypes and omits some of them. This table holds 200,000 to 250,000 clones, 85% to 90% found once. Sequences were obtained from PBMCs. The source of these receptors is a human donor in good health.

This clone was counted once. This chain uses TRBV2 with TRBJ2-7; D is possibly TRBD2 (5 bases). The CDR3 has 14 residues. Trimming left V 4 bases short and J 1 base short, with 11 bases between. Germline V gene lookup returns CDR1 SNHLY and CDR2 FYNNEI. The CDR3 coding sequence is TGTGCCAGCAGTGGTTTAGCGCGGTCCTACGAGCAGTACTTC. Residues: CASSGLARSYEQYF.

This rearrangement joins TRBV30 to TRBJ1-2; the D is unclear. This CDR3 is built from 13 residues. The germline V and J ends were trimmed by 2 bases and 6 bases, with 13 bases remaining between them. Per the germline V gene, CDR1 is GTSNPN and CDR2 is SVGIG (reference sequence). CDR3 sequence reads: CAWSPWGADGYTF. CDR3 coding DNA: TGTGCCTGGAGTCCCTGGGGAGCGGATGGCTACACCTTC.

Comment on this clone: Germline and junction disagree at one end, which may indicate a read error. V gene TRBV7-9 combines with J gene TRBJ2-5; 8 bases map to TRBD1. This CDR3 has 15 residues. Germline assignment: CDR1 SEHNR and CDR2 FQNEAQ (reference sequence). This CDR3 is CSSSLTGGWQETQYF. CDR3 nucleotides: TGTTCCAGCAGCTTAACAGGGGGATGGCAAGAGACCCAGTACTTC. Full variable domain (remainder filled in from reference TRBV7-9 and TRBJ2-5): DTGVSQNPRHKITKRGQNVTFRCDPISEHNRLYWYRQTLGQGPEFLTYFQNEAQLEKSRLLSDRFSAERPKGSFSTLEIQRTEQGDSAMYLCSSSLTGGWQETQYFGPGTRLLVL.

This clone has only one observation. The V and J genes are TRBV5-6 and TRBJ2-3; 10 bases agree with TRBD1. With V trimmed by 4 bases and J by 5 bases, 10 bases remained unmatched. From germline, CDR1 is SGHDT and CDR2 YYEEEE. This CDR3 has 16 residues. For the CDR3, the DNA is TGTGCCAGCAGCATGACGGACAGGGGGGGAGAAGATACGCAGTATTTT. Residues: CASSMTDRGGEDTQYF.

This chain links TRBV7-6 with TRBJ2-1, with 8 bases lining up with TRBD2. V trimming: 1 base; J trimming: 3 bases; junction bases outside the gene matches: 8. CDR1 and CDR2 (germline): SGHVS, FNYEAQ. This CDR3 is built from 17 residues. The CDR3 DNA reads TGTGCCAGCAGCTTAGTCGTTCAAGCGGGAGACTACAATGAGCAGTTCTTC. Translating it yields CASSLVVQAGDYNEQFF.

The J gene is TRBJ2-1, the V gene TRBV27, with 9 bases that match TRBD1. The germline V gene has CDR1 MNHEY and CDR2 SMNVEV (reference sequence). The CDR3 has 15 amino acids. The trim removed 7 bases at V and 4 bases at J, leaving 8 bases unmatched. The CDR3 is CASTGTGRMYNEQFF. The CDR3 DNA reads as TGTGCCAGCACCGGGACAGGGAGAATGTACAATGAGCAGTTCTTC.